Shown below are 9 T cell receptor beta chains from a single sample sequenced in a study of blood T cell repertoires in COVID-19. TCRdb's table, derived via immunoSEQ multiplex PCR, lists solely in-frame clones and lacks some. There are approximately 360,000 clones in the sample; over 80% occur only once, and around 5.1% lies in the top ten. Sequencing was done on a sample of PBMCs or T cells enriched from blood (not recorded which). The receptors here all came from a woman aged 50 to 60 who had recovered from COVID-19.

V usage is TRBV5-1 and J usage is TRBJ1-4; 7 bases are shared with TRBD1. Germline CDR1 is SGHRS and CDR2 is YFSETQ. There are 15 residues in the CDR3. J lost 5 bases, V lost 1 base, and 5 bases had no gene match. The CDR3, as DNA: TGCGCCAGCAGCTTGCAGTCACAGGGGAATGAAAAACTGTTTTTT. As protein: CASSLQSQGNEKLFF.

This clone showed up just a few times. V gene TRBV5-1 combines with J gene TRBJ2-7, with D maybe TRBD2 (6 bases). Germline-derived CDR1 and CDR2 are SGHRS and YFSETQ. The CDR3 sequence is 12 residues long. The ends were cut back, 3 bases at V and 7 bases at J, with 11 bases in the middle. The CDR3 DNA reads TGCGCCAGCAGCTCCCCTGCGGGGGAGCAGTACTTC. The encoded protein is CASSSPAGEQYF.

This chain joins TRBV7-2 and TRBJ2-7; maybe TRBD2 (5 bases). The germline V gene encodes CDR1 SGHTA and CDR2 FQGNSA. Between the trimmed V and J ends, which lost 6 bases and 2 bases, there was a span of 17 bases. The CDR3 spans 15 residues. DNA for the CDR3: TGTGCCAGCAGTCGTGCCCGGACTGCGACCTACGAGCAGTACTTC. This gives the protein CASSRARTATYEQYF.

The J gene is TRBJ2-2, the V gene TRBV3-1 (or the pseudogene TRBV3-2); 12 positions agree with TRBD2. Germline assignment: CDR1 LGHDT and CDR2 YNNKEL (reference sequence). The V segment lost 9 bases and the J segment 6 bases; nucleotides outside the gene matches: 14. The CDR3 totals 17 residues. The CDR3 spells CARGGFELAGGSGELFF. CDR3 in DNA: TGTGCCAGGGGGGGTTTTGAACTAGCGGGAGGTTCCGGGGAGCTGTTTTTT.

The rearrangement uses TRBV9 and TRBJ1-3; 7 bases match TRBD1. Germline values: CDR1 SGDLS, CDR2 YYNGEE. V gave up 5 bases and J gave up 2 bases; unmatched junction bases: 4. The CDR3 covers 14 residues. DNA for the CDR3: TGTGCCAGCAGTGCCAGGGGGACTGGAAACACCATATATTTT. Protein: CASSARGTGNTIYF.

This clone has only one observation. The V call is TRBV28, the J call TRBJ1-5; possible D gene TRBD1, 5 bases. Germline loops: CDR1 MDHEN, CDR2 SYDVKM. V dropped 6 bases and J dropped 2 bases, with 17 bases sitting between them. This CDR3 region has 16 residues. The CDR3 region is CASRYATVGRNQPQHF. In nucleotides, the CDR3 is TGTGCCAGCAGATACGCCACGGTGGGGCGCAATCAGCCCCAGCATTTT.

In DNA form, the CDR3 reads TGTGCCAGCAAGCTGGCGGGGACAGATACGCAGTATTTT. Its translation is CASKLAGTDTQYF. The gene calls are TRBV7-2 and TRBJ2-3, with D possibly being TRBD2 (6 bases). The germline V gene has CDR1 SGHTA and CDR2 FQGNSA. Deletions cut 7 bases from V and 3 bases from J, with 11 bases between. The CDR3 totals 13 residues.

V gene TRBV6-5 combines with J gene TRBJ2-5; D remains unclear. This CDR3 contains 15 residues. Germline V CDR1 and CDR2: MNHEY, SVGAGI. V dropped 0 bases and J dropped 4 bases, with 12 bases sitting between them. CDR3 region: CASSYSLRSGETQYF. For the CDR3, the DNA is TGTGCCAGCAGTTACTCCCTCCGGTCCGGAGAGACCCAGTACTTC.

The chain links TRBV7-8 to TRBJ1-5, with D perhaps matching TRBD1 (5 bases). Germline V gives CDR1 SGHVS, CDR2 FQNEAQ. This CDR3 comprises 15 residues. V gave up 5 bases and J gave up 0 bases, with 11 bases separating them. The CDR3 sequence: CASSRSGGSNQPQHF. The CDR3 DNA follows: TGTGCCAGCAGCCGTTCGGGGGGTAGCAATCAGCCCCAGCATTTT.